Below, 20 T cell receptor beta chains from the same sample are listed, as sequenced in a study of shared clonotypes between healthy human individuals. Some clones are missing from TCRdb's copy, which holds only in-frame ones; the method was immunoSEQ multiplex PCR. This sample carries under 1 million clones, 92% of them seen once, and the ten largest clones take approximately 25%. CD45RO-negative, CCR7-positively selected cells formed the naive CD8 fraction, excluding terminally differentiated effector memory CD45RA+ cells. Sequencing used naive CD8+ T cells sorted from blood. The source is a man aged 25-45 years in good health.

The chain is built from TRBV2 and TRBJ2-3, with D unclear. The CDR3 has 16 amino acids. The germline gives CDR1 SNHLY, CDR2 FYNNEI. V was clipped by 1 base and J by 0 bases, with 11 bases between them. The CDR3 loop reads CASSEGVLKSTDTQYF. Written as DNA, the CDR3 is TGTGCCAGCAGTGAAGGGGTCTTAAAGAGCACAGATACGCAGTATTTT.

The chain recombines TRBV27 with TRBJ2-1; D is unresolved. Germline-derived CDR1 and CDR2 are MNHEY and SMNVEV (reference sequence). This CDR3 is built from 13 residues. V was clipped by 8 bases and J by 4 bases, with 12 bases between them. CDR3 DNA: TGTGCCAGCCGGCGCGGCAGATACAATGAGCAGTTCTTC. Amino acid sequence: CASRRGRYNEQFF.

The rearrangement joins TRBV28 to TRBJ1-2; D perhaps matches TRBD1 (6 bases). V was shortened by 8 bases and J by 8 bases, with 12 bases between the two germline ends. Germline V gene sequence: CDR1 MDHEN, CDR2 SYDVKM. This CDR3 contains 11 residues. CDR3 loop: CASRRQGGYTF. The DNA of the CDR3 is TGTGCCAGCCGCCGCCAGGGGGGCTACACCTTC.

The chain uses TRBV6-1 and TRBJ1-4; no reliable D call. CDR1 is MNHNS, CDR2 SASEGT, per germline. Trimming shortened V by 7 bases and J by 3 bases, and 15 bases separated the two germline ends. The CDR3 length is 15 residues. The CDR3, as DNA: TGTGCCAGCAATAGTGGGTCTGGGGCTAATGAAAAACTGTTTTTT. This sequence encodes CASNSGSGANEKLFF.

The CDR3 DNA follows: TGTGCCAGCAGAGGCCACCTCAATCAGCCCCAGCATTTT. Amino acids: CASRGHLNQPQHF. The V call is TRBV6-5, the J call TRBJ1-5; D call uncertain. Trimming removed 6 bases from V and 3 bases from J, with 9 bases in between. This CDR3 has 13 residues. Germline CDR1 MNHEY, CDR2 SVGAGI.

The rearrangement links TRBV7-2 to TRBJ2-5, with D possibly matching TRBD1 (7 bases). This CDR3 has 15 residues. Germline V gene sequence: CDR1 SGHTA, CDR2 FQGNSA. With 6 bases removed from V and 4 bases from J, the gap between germline ends came to 18 bases. In DNA form, the CDR3 reads TGTGCCAGCAGGCTAGCGCAGGGGACAGTAGAGACCCAGTACTTC. It yields the protein CASRLAQGTVETQYF.

The chain is built from TRBV7-2 and TRBJ2-5; no reliable D call. CDR3 length: 15 residues. Germline CDR1 and CDR2: SGHTA and FQGNSA. Trimming pared 1 base from V and 2 bases from J, leaving 11 bases between. The CDR3, as DNA: TGTGCCAGCAGCTTAGGAGCCGTCGGACAAGAGACCCAGTACTTC. Protein sequence: CASSLGAVGQETQYF.

The CDR3 DNA follows: TGTGCCACCAGCGCAAGGGACATAGATTATAGCAATCAGCCCCAGCATTTT. This codes for CATSARDIDYSNQPQHF. The V and J genes are TRBV15 and TRBJ1-5; D is possibly TRBD1 (6 bases). V was clipped by 5 bases and J by 0 bases, with 17 bases between them. There are 17 residues in the CDR3. Germline V lookup: CDR1 LNHNV, CDR2 YYDKDF (reference sequence).

J is TRBJ2-7 and V is TRBV5-1; D is undetermined. CDR1 is SGHRS, CDR2 YFSETQ, per germline. This CDR3 region has 11 residues. Trimming left V 4 bases short and J 5 bases short, with 7 bases between. The CDR3 nucleotides are TGCGCCAGCAGCCATCAGGACGAGCAGTACTTC. This sequence encodes CASSHQDEQYF.

This clone was picked up one time. Other DNA sequences of this sample code for an identical CDR3. This sequence joins TRBV29-1 and TRBJ2-7; D perhaps matches TRBD1 (5 bases). V shed 1 base and J shed 0 bases, with 10 bases lying between them. The CDR3 extends over 14 amino acids. Germline CDR1 SQVTM, CDR2 ANQGSEA. In nucleotides, the CDR3 is TGCAGCGTTGAAGGCTTACAGGACTCCTACGAGCAGTACTTC. Amino acids: CSVEGLQDSYEQYF.

The chain employs TRBV11-2 and TRBJ2-7, with D perhaps matching TRBD2 (5 bases). The germline V and J ends were trimmed by 5 bases and 5 bases, with 10 bases remaining between them. Per the germline V gene, CDR1 is SGHAT and CDR2 is FQNNGV. The CDR3 totals 12 residues. CDR3 in DNA: TGTGCCAGCAGCAACGGAGGAAACGAGCAGTACTTC. It is translated as CASSNGGNEQYF.

The chain has TRBV27 and TRBJ2-7; possibly TRBD2 for D (5 bases). V was cut by 0 bases and J by 3 bases, with 18 bases left in between. This CDR3 is built from 17 residues. Germline-derived CDR1 and CDR2 are MNHEY and SMNVEV (reference sequence). The CDR3 loop reads CASSLSTIRGALYEQYF. CDR3 in DNA: TGTGCCAGCAGTTTATCAACTATTCGGGGAGCTCTCTACGAGCAGTACTTC.

This clone has a single count. The chain employs TRBV14 and TRBJ1-1; D gene ambiguous. This CDR3 contains 16 residues. Trimming took 4 bases from V and 1 from J, leaving 16 bases between them. Germline V gives CDR1 SGHDN, CDR2 FVKESK. The CDR3 protein is CASSPPFVATNTEAFF. Here the CDR3 DNA reads TGTGCCAGCAGCCCACCTTTTGTGGCCACGAACACTGAAGCTTTCTTT.

The J gene is TRBJ2-5, the V gene TRBV27; a possible D gene is TRBD2 (7 bases). V was cut by 6 bases and J by 5 bases, with 25 bases left in between. CDR1 and CDR2 from the germline V gene are MNHEY and SMNVEV (reference sequence). This CDR3 is built from 17 residues. As DNA, the CDR3 is TGTGCCAGCAGGCACCTTAAGGGGGGGGGCTCTATGGAGACCCAGTACTTC. Protein sequence: CASRHLKGGGSMETQYF.

The chain has TRBV10-3 and TRBJ1-5; the D is unclear. This CDR3 is 14 amino acids long. The germline CDR1 and CDR2 sequences are ENHRY and SYGVKD. V was shortened by 3 bases and J by 0 bases, with 6 bases between the two germline ends. The CDR3 here is CAISDQVSNQPQHF. The CDR3 region has the DNA TGTGCCATCAGTGATCAGGTTAGCAATCAGCCCCAGCATTTT.

The V call is TRBV2, the J call TRBJ2-7; unclear D gene. This CDR3 spans 13 amino acids. Germline CDR1 is SNHLY and CDR2 is FYNNEI. The V end lost 0 bases, the J end lost 6 bases, and 9 bases lay between the germline ends. CDR3 protein: CASSEALRLEQYF. CDR3 sequence (DNA): TGTGCCAGCAGTGAAGCGCTTCGCCTCGAGCAGTACTTC.

The chain carries TRBV7-9 and TRBJ1-5; D gene unclear. The CDR3 covers 18 residues. V was pared by 5 bases and J by 3 bases, with 23 bases between. Germline CDR1 SEHNR, CDR2 FQNEAQ (reference sequence). CDR3 sequence: CASSDYAAGGETNQPQHF. In DNA, the CDR3 is TGTGCCAGCAGCGATTACGCCGCGGGTGGGGAGACCAATCAGCCCCAGCATTTT.

J is TRBJ1-5 and V is TRBV6-1; 7 bases are shared with TRBD1. After removal of 6 bases from V and 6 bases from J, the junction contained 8 bases not matched to a gene. This CDR3 has 14 amino acids. Per the germline V gene, CDR1 is MNHNS and CDR2 is SASEGT. The CDR3 reads CASRGPTGRQPQHF. The DNA for the CDR3 is TGTGCCAGCAGAGGACCGACAGGGCGTCAGCCCCAGCATTTT.

The gene calls are TRBV27 and TRBJ2-7; 8 positions match TRBD1. The germline V gene has CDR1 MNHEY and CDR2 SMNVEV (reference sequence). V shed 8 bases and J 3 bases; nucleotides not matched to a gene: 9. The CDR3 covers 14 residues. DNA of the CDR3: TGTGCCAGCTCCCGACAGGGGAATAACTACGAGCAGTACTTC. Amino acid sequence: CASSRQGNNYEQYF.

This clone has a single count. The chain has TRBV11-2 and TRBJ2-7; D ambiguous. CDR1 and CDR2 from the germline V gene are SGHAT and FQNNGV. This CDR3 comprises 12 residues. Trimming stripped 2 bases from V and 4 bases from J, with 6 bases between. CDR3 sequence: CASSLTPYEQYF. DNA of the CDR3: TGTGCCAGCAGCTTAACCCCGTACGAGCAGTACTTC.